A selection of T cell receptor beta chains follows, all from one sample in a study of identical twins. In TCRdb, the 5' RACE reads were re-called with MiXCR into one record per CDR3 protein. Found here are more than 200,000 distinct CDR3 sequences, roughly a tenth of them singletons; the top ten hold 4% to 6%. The sample consisted of memory (CD45RO+) T cells sorted from blood. These TCRs come from a woman between 18 and 29 years old in good health. CDR3s include the opening cysteine and the closing phenylalanine or tryptophan. A D gene is named only where the DNA matches it firmly. The size entry is marked missing in some rows and otherwise reads once, few, many or a size class.

d_call clone_size j_call v_call cdr3_aa cdr3_nt
. many TRBJ2-3 TRBV5-1 CASSLSGRDTQYF TGCGCCAGCAGCTTGTCGGGGAGGGATACGCAGTATTTT
. few TRBJ1-3 TRBV12-3/TRBV12-4 CASTITLGNTIYF TGTGCCAGCACCATCACACTAGGAAACACCATATATTTT
. . TRBJ1-2 TRBV27 CASSPTTDGAYYGYTF TGTGCCAGCAGTCCCACAACTGACGGGGCTTACTATGGCTACACCTTC
. . TRBJ1-5 TRBV20-1 CSASPGQINQPQHF TGCAGTGCTTCCCCCGGGCAGATCAATCAGCCCCAGCATTTT
TRBD2 . TRBJ2-1 TRBV4-1 CASSLTGTSGYNEQFF TGCGCCAGCAGCCTGACTGGGACTAGCGGGTACAATGAGCAGTTCTTC
. . TRBJ2-7 TRBV6-2/TRBV6-3 CASSSNPTGATAYFYEQYF TGTGCCAGCAGTTCCAACCCGACAGGCGCAACAGCCTACTTCTACGAGCAGTACTTC
. . TRBJ1-3 TRBV6-5 CASSYNLFGNTIYF TGTGCCAGCAGTTACAACTTGTTTGGAAACACCATATATTTT
TRBD2 few TRBJ2-3 TRBV20-1 CSATRSGGVSDTQYF TGCAGTGCTACGCGAAGCGGGGGGGTTTCAGATACGCAGTATTTT
. many TRBJ2-3 TRBV20-1 CSAKGTHNTDTQYF TGCAGTGCTAAGGGGACTCACAACACAGATACGCAGTATTTT
. . TRBJ1-4 TRBV12-2 CASRLQTTNEKLFF TGTGCAAGTCGCTTACAGACAACTAATGAAAAACTGTTTTTT
. . TRBJ2-1 TRBV7-2 CASEFYNEQFF TGTGCCAGCGAGTTCTACAATGAGCAGTTCTTC
TRBD1 many TRBJ2-7 TRBV7-9 CASSLRQGPWEQYF TGTGCCAGCAGCCTCCGACAGGGTCCATGGGAGCAGTACTTC
. many TRBJ1-4 TRBV20-1 CSASGNEKLFF TGCAGTGCTAGTGGTAACGAAAAACTGTTTTTT
. . TRBJ2-6 TRBV4-2 CASSQDENSGANVLTF TGTGCCAGCAGCCAAGATGAGAACTCTGGGGCCAACGTCCTGACTTTC
. few TRBJ2-7 TRBV15 CATSSNLVGVEQYF TGTGCCACCAGCAGCAATCTAGTGGGCGTCGAGCAGTACTTC
TRBD2 few TRBJ2-2 TRBV20-1 CSVKSTSGRYTGELFF TGCAGTGTTAAATCGACTAGCGGGAGGTACACCGGGGAGCTGTTTTTT
TRBD1 . TRBJ1-2 TRBV20-1 CSARPGTVNYGYTF TGCAGTGCTCGGCCGGGGACAGTTAACTATGGCTACACCTTC
. . TRBJ2-7 TRBV12-3/TRBV12-4 CASRGGPGKPYEQYF TGTGCCAGCAGAGGAGGTCCAGGGAAGCCCTACGAGCAGTACTTC
TRBD1 few TRBJ1-1 TRBV5-1 CASSSKTGATEAFF TGCGCCAGCAGCTCCAAAACAGGGGCCACTGAAGCTTTCTTT
TRBD1 . TRBJ2-7 TRBV5-5 CASTRAGQATYEQYF TGTGCCAGCACCCGAGCCGGACAGGCTACCTACGAGCAGTACTTC
. few TRBJ2-2 TRBV4-3 CASSQAGGPGELFF TGCGCCAGCAGCCAAGCCGGGGGGCCCGGGGAGCTGTTTTTT
. many TRBJ2-6 TRBV10-3 CAISETGSGANVLTF TGTGCCATCAGTGAGACAGGCTCTGGGGCCAACGTCCTGACTTTC
. . TRBJ1-1 TRBV20-1 CSAGAGGAGEAFF TGCAGTGCTGGAGCTGGGGGCGCGGGTGAAGCTTTCTTT
. many TRBJ2-2 TRBV9 CASSLRGVGTVTGELFF TGTGCCAGCAGTCTCCGGGGTGTGGGAACGGTCACCGGGGAGCTGTTTTTT
TRBD2 . TRBJ2-1 TRBV4-2 CASSPTSGRMDEQFF TGTGCCAGCAGCCCAACGAGCGGGAGAATGGATGAGCAGTTCTTC
. few TRBJ1-1 TRBV10-2 CASRATGETEAFF TGCGCCAGCAGGGCGACGGGGGAGACTGAAGCTTTCTTT
. . TRBJ2-7 TRBV29-1 CSARGSHEQYF TGCAGCGCCAGGGGATCTCACGAGCAGTACTTC
. . TRBJ2-2 TRBV7-2 CASSLQRGTGELFF TGTGCCAGCAGCTTACAACGCGGGACCGGGGAGCTGTTTTTT
TRBD1 few TRBJ1-6 TRBV7-9 CASSQTGYNSPLHF TGTGCCAGCAGCCAGACAGGGTATAATTCACCCCTCCACTTT
. . TRBJ2-5 TRBV20-1 CSAGAPWGSRAQETQYF TGCAGTGCTGGGGCCCCGTGGGGCTCACGGGCGCAAGAGACCCAGTACTTC
TRBD1 many TRBJ1-2 TRBV5-1 CASSPGQGVGYTF TGCGCCAGCAGCCCGGGACAGGGAGTTGGCTACACCTTC
TRBD1 few TRBJ1-1 TRBV20-1 CSASGTGMGNTEAFF TGCAGTGCTAGTGGGACAGGGATGGGGAACACTGAAGCTTTCTTT
. many TRBJ2-3 TRBV12-3/TRBV12-4 CASSLQGDTQYF TGTGCCAGCAGTCTCCAAGGAGATACGCAGTATTTT
. many TRBJ2-4 TRBV20-1 CSAISGNNIQYF TGCAGTGCTATTAGCGGAAATAACATTCAGTACTTC